The present TCR beta chain was sequenced within a study of response to subunit inactivated influenza vaccine. Study-wide findings and caveats: New T cells are recruited in small numbers by each seasonal influenza vaccination, according to the authors' suggestion.

TCRdb fed the RT-PCR reads into MiXCR, producing one record per CDR3 protein. The sample contains 650,000 to 800,000 distinct CDR3 sequences, around 14% of which appear only once. About this clonotype: Its cognate antigen is unknown.

Germline V lookup: CDR1 MGHRA, CDR2 YSYEKL. The CDR3 runs to 14 residues. Trimming shortened V by 0 bases and J by 1 base, and 6 bases separated the two germline ends. The TCR was taken from a man aged 50 to 60 who received an inactivated influenza vaccine. The sequencing here drew on PBMCs from blood, taken 14 to 15 days before vaccination. The gene calls are TRBV4-1 and TRBJ2-5; no reliable D call. The CDR3 DNA is TGCGCCAGCAGCCAAGAATGGAGCCAAGAGACCCAGTACTTC. It translates to CASSQEWSQETQYF.